The sequence of this T cell receptor (beta chain) was determined in a study of long-term antiretroviral therapy in people with HIV. The CDR3 contains 15 residues. Germline CDR1 and CDR2: SGHRS and YFSETQ. Trimming removed 4 bases from V and 3 bases from J; junction bases left unmatched: 6. A v3.0 immunoSEQ assay was performed at survey level. Here immunoSEQ multiplex PCR was the method, and the copy in TCRdb shows in-frame clones only, minus some. The sample has tens of thousands of clones, around 86% seen once. From each donor, at least one pre-ART PBMC sample and at least two post-ART PBMC samples were obtained. Findings and caveats of the study: The study found that diversity rose after ART but stayed below transplant donor controls. Information pertaining to ART adherence, viral resistance or therapeutic modifications was not obtained.

In the case of this clone: What it binds is unknown.

The TCR sequence derives from a man younger than 30 with HIV. The chain employs TRBV5-1 and TRBJ1-1; 10 positions match TRBD1. The specimen was unsorted PBMCs, collected 0.2 years before starting antiretroviral therapy. The CDR3 nucleotides read TGCGCCAGCAGCCTCCGGGACAGGGGTTACACTGAAGCTTTCTTT. It encodes CASSLRDRGYTEAFF.